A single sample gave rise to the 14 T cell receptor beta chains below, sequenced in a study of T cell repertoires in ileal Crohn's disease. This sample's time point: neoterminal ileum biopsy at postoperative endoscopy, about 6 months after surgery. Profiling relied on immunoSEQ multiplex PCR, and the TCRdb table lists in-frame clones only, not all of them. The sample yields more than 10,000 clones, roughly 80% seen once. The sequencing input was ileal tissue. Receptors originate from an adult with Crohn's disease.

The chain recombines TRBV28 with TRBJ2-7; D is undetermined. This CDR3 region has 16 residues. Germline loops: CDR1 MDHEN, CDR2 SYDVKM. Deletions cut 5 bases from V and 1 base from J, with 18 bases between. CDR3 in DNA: TGTGCCAGCAGTCACTATGGTGGGTCAATATCCTACGAGCAGTACTTC. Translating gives CASSHYGGSISYEQYF. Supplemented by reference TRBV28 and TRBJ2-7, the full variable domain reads DVKVTQSSRYLVKRTGEKVFLECVQDMDHENMFWYRQDPGLGLRLIYFSYDVKMKEKGDIPEGYSVSREKKERFSLILESASTNQTSMYLCASSHYGGSISYEQYFGPGTRLTVT.

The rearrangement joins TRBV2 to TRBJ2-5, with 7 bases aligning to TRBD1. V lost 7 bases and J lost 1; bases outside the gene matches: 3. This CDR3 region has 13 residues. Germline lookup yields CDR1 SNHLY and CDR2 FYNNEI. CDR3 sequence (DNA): TGTGCCAGCAACGGGGACAGCCAAGAGACCCAGTACTTC. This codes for CASNGDSQETQYF.

The CDR3 spells CASSRNAGSANTGELFF. CDR3 in DNA: TGTGCCAGCAGCCGGAACGCGGGATCCGCGAACACCGGGGAGCTGTTTTTT. The chain carries TRBV7-8 and TRBJ2-2, with TRBD2 as a possible D gene (6 bases). The CDR3 totals 17 residues. The ends were cut back, 5 bases at V and 0 bases at J, with 16 bases in the middle. Per germline, CDR1 SGHVS and CDR2 FQNEAQ.

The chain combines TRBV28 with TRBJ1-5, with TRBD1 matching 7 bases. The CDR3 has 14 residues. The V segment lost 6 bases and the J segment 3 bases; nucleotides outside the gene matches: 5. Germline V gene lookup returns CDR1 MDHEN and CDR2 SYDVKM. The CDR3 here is CASRETGANQPQHF. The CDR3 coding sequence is TGTGCCAGCAGAGAAACAGGGGCCAATCAGCCCCAGCATTTT.

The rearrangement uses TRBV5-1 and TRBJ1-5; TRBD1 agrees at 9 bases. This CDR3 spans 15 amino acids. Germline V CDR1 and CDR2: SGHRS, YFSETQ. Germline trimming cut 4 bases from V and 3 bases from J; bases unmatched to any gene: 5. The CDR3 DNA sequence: TGCGCCAGCAGCGAAGGGACAGGGTCCAATCAGCCCCAGCATTTT. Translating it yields CASSEGTGSNQPQHF.

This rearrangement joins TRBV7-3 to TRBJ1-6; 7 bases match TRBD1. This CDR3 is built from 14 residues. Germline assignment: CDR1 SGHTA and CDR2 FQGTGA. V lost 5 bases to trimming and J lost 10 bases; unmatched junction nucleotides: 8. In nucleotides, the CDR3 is TGTGCCAGCAGCGAGGCAGGGGGAAGGTCACCCCTCCACTTT. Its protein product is CASSEAGGRSPLHF. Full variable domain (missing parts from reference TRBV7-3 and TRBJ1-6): GAGVSQTPSNKVTEKGKYVELRCDPISGHTALYWYRQSLGQGPEFLIYFQGTGAADDSGLPNDRFFAVRPEGSVSTLKIQRTERGDSAVYLCASSEAGGRSPLHFGNGTRLTVT.

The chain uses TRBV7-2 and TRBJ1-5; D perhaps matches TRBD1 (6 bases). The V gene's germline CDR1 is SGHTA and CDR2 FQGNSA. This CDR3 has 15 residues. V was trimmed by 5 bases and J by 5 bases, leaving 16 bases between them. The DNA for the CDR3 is TGTGCCAGCAGCCTAGGGGGGGGTGGCCATCAGCCCCAGCATTTT. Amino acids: CASSLGGGGHQPQHF.

The CDR3 nucleotides are TGCGCCAGCAGCTTGGGCCCAGCGATCTCTGGAAACACCATATATTTT. Its protein product is CASSLGPAISGNTIYF. The chain joins TRBV5-1 to TRBJ1-3; no firm D call. Germline V gives CDR1 SGHRS, CDR2 YFSETQ. V lost 0 bases to trimming and J lost 0 bases, with 10 bases between them. The CDR3 has 16 amino acids.

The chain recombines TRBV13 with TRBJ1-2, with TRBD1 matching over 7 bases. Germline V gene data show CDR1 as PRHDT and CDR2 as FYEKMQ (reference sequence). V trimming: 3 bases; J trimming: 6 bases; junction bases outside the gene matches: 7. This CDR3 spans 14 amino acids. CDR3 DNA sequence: TGTGCCAGCAGCTTGGAGACAGGGTTGAATGGCTACACCTTC. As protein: CASSLETGLNGYTF.

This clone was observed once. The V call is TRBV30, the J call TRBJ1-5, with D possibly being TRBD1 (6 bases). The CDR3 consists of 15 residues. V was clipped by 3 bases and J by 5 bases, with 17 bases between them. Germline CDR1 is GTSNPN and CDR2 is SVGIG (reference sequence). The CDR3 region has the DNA TGTGCCTGGAGGTTCAGGGGAAGTCGGGATCAGCCCCAGCATTTT. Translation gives CAWRFRGSRDQPQHF.

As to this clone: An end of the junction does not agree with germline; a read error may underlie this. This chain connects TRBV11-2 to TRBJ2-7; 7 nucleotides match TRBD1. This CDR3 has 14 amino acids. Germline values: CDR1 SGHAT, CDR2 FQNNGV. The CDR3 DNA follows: TGTGCCAGCATCTTACAGGGGAGCTCCTACGAGCAGTACTTC. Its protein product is CASILQGSSYEQYF.

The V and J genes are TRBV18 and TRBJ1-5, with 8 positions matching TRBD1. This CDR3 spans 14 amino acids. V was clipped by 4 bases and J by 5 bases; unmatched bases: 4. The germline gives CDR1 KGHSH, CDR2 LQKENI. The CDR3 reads CASSQSTGDQPQHF. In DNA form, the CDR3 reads TGTGCCAGCTCACAATCGACAGGGGATCAGCCCCAGCATTTT.

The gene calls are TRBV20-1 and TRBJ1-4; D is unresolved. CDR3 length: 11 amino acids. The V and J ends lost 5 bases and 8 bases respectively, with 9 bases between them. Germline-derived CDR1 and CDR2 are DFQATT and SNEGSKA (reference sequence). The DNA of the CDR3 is TGCAGTGCTCCCTTCTCGGAAAAACTGTTTTTT. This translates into CSAPFSEKLFF.

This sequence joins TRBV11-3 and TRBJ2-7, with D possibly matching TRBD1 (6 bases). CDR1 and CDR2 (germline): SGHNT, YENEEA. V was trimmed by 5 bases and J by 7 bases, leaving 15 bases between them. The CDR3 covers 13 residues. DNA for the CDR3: TGTGCCAGCAGCCGGGGACCTGACAGGGAGCAGTACTTC. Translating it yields CASSRGPDREQYF.